This TCR beta chain was documented in a study of shared clonotypes between healthy human individuals. In the study overall: A few men and two women, aged 18 to 49, were donors. Whole-study findings and limits: Researchers sampled blood only, noting tissue repertoires likely differ. It was anticipated that sequencing depth would influence how many clonotypes donors shared.

The CDR3 has 13 amino acids. Germline lookup yields CDR1 MDHEN and CDR2 SYDVKM. Trimming cost V 3 bases and J 5 bases, with 8 bases left between them. For this clone: Its matching antigen is unknown.

This was a deep-level run. TCRdb's table, derived via immunoSEQ multiplex PCR, lists solely in-frame clones and lacks some. The sample shows some 470,000 clones, over 60% of them seen only once. This clonotype was sampled from a woman aged 35 to 49 in good health. Some clones in this sample may be carry-over from other donors' samples. Sequencing used PBMCs. The V and J genes are TRBV28 and TRBJ1-5; D unresolved. This CDR3 reads CASSLWVDQPQHF. DNA for the CDR3: TGTGCCAGCAGTTTGTGGGTGGATCAGCCCCAGCATTTT.